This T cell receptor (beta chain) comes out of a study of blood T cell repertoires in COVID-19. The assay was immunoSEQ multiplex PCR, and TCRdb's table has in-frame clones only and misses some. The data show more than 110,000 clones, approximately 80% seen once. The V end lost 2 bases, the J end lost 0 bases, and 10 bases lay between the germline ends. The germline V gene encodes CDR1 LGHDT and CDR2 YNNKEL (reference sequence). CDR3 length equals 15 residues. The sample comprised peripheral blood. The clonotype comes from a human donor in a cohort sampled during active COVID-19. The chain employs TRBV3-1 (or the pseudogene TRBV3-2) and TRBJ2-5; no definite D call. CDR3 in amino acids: CASSQYREYQETQYF. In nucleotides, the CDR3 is TGTGCCAGCAGCCAATACAGAGAGTACCAAGAGACCCAGTACTTC.